This T cell receptor (beta chain) was obtained from a study of OX40 agonist ivuxolimab in advanced cancers. Trimming pared 6 bases from V and 6 bases from J, leaving 8 bases between. Looked up from germline, CDR1 is MDHEN and CDR2 is SYDVKM. The CDR3 is 12 amino acids. Blood specimens came from baseline, cycle 4 day 1, and cycle 7 day 1. The assay was immunoSEQ multiplex PCR, and TCRdb's table has in-frame clones only and misses some. Of 60,000 to 65,000 clones detected, roughly 80% appear once; the ten largest clones hold less than 2.5%. This chain links TRBV28 with TRBJ2-2; D not resolved. Sequencing used CD4+ or CD8+ T cells sorted from blood, obtained in a trial of the OX40 agonist ivuxolimab. The TCR originated in an adult with an advanced solid tumor such as melanoma, head and neck, liver or kidney cancer. CDR3 region: CASRQIPGELFF. Here the CDR3 DNA reads TGTGCCAGCAGACAAATACCCGGGGAGCTGTTTTTT.